The 30 T cell receptor beta chains listed next were all sequenced from one sample in a study of blood T cells in healthy people across ages. PCR was performed a second time for 7 to 11 cycles using a sample-barcoded 5' primer and a J-beta primer mix. Each CDR3 protein is one row after TCRdb ran MiXCR on the 5' RACE reads. This repertoire shows about 570,000 distinct CDR3 sequences, 27% found once; its top ten account for around a sixth. Sample: blood. These receptors came from a woman in her sixties or seventies in good health.

This clonotype was observed a handful of times. In this CDR3 the conserved last residue, phenylalanine or tryptophan, is missing, so a read error is likely. This chain links TRBV20-1 with TRBJ2-1; TRBD2 matches at 10 bases. The DNA matches TRBJ2-7 better at its end, which makes the J call doubtful. Germline V gene lookup returns CDR1 DFQATT and CDR2 SNEGSKA (reference sequence). The CDR3 spans 15 residues. As DNA, the CDR3 is TGCAGTGCCCCTCTGCGAGCGGGGGGGCCGAGGGAGCAGTACCTC. Protein: CSAPLRAGGPREQYL.

In its sample, this clonotype was seen a few times. The chain links TRBV2 to TRBJ2-4; D not resolved. This CDR3 region has 13 residues. The ends were cut back, 7 bases at V and 0 bases at J, with 7 bases in the middle. The germline gives CDR1 SNHLY, CDR2 FYNNEI. The CDR3 DNA reads as TGTGCCAGCAAGGGTGTAGCCAAAAACATTCAGTACTTC. Translating gives CASKGVAKNIQYF.

The sample holds a few counts of this clonotype. J is TRBJ2-1 and V is TRBV4-2, with D uncertain. There are 11 residues in the CDR3. CDR1 is LGHNA, CDR2 YNFKEQ, per germline. Trimming stripped 2 bases from V and 10 bases from J, with 6 bases between. The CDR3 DNA is TGTGCCAGCAGCCAAAGGTGGGAGCAGTTCTTC. This codes for CASSQRWEQFF.

This clonotype was counted a few times. This chain links TRBV9 with TRBJ2-5, with no clear D. The V end was cut by 2 bases, the J end by 1 base, with 12 bases between. Germline V CDR1 and CDR2: SGDLS, YYNGEE. The length of the CDR3 is 15 residues. CDR3 region: CASSVTGSPQETQYF. The DNA for the CDR3 is TGTGCCAGCAGCGTCACCGGGTCACCCCAAGAGACCCAGTACTTC.

This clonotype was seen ten or more times. The J gene is TRBJ2-5, the V gene TRBV6-6; the D gene is possibly TRBD1 (7 bases). TRBJ2-7 explains the end of the DNA better; the J call may be wrong. Per the germline V gene, CDR1 is MNHNY and CDR2 is SVGAGI (reference sequence). The CDR3 contains 15 residues. Here the CDR3 DNA reads TGTGCCAGCAGCCCAGGGGGGAACTGGGGCTACGAGCAGTACTTC. Protein product: CASSPGGNWGYEQYF.

Regarding this clonotype: In this CDR3 the conserved last residue, phenylalanine or tryptophan, is missing, so a read error is likely. The V and J genes are TRBV4-1 and TRBJ1-6; the D gene is possibly TRBD1 (6 bases). The germline V gene has CDR1 MGHRA and CDR2 YSYEKL. The CDR3 has 16 residues. The germline V and J ends were trimmed by 0 bases and 6 bases, with 12 bases remaining between them. DNA for the CDR3: TGCGCCAGCAGCCAAGAAGGGGGAATTAGTAATTCACCCCTCCACCTT. Protein product: CASSQEGGISNSPLHL.

This clonotype was picked up many times. This chain joins TRBV7-3 and TRBJ2-5; 9 bases align to TRBD2. The ends lost 5 bases at V and 2 bases at J; junction bases unmatched: 6. The CDR3 loop spans 15 amino acids. Germline V lookup: CDR1 SGHTA, CDR2 FQGTGA. The CDR3 DNA reads as TGTGCCAGCAGCCCCTGGCGGGGGGGACAAGAGACCCAGTACTTC. It translates to CASSPWRGGQETQYF. The complete variable domain, with remaining parts taken from reference TRBV7-3 and TRBJ2-5, reads GAGVSQTPSNKVTEKGKYVELRCDPISGHTALYWYRQSLGQGPEFLIYFQGTGAADDSGLPNDRFFAVRPEGSVSTLKIQRTERGDSAVYLCASSPWRGGQETQYFGPGTRLLVL.

This clonotype was found a few times. The chain recombines TRBV7-9 with TRBJ2-6; D ambiguous. The CDR3 length is 14 residues. The V and J ends lost 5 bases and 0 bases respectively, with 5 bases between them. Germline lookup yields CDR1 SEHNR and CDR2 FQNEAQ (reference sequence). CDR3 amino acids: CASSTNSGANVLTF. The DNA of the CDR3 is TGTGCCAGCAGCACTAACTCTGGGGCCAACGTCCTGACTTTC. Looking up the rest from reference TRBV7-9 and TRBJ2-6 gives the full variable domain: DTGVSQNPRHKITKRGQNVTFRCDPISEHNRLYWYRQTLGQGPEFLTYFQNEAQLEKSRLLSDRFSAERPKGSFSTLEIQRTEQGDSAMYLCASSTNSGANVLTFGAGSRLTVL.

This chain connects TRBV9 to TRBJ1-3; 10 bases are a match to TRBD1. This CDR3 has 13 residues. Germline-derived CDR1 and CDR2 are SGDLS and YYNGEE. Trimming removed 4 bases from V and 9 bases from J; junction bases left unmatched: 4. CDR3 sequence: CASSRDRGGTIYF. The CDR3 DNA sequence: TGTGCCAGCAGCCGGGACAGGGGAGGCACCATATATTTT.

This clonotype was detected a few times. J is TRBJ2-7 and V is TRBV10-3; 10 bases fit TRBD1. This CDR3 is built from 14 residues. Trimming cost V 5 bases and J 3 bases; bases outside gene matches: 4. Germline V CDR1 and CDR2: ENHRY, SYGVKD. The CDR3 nucleotides are TGTGCCATCAGTCCGGGACAGGGGAACTACGAGCAGTACTTC. Amino acid sequence: CAISPGQGNYEQYF.

The rearrangement joins TRBV10-3 to TRBJ1-2, with TRBD1 as a possible D gene (6 bases). The CDR3 has 14 residues. V lost 2 bases to trimming and J lost 2 bases, with 9 bases between them. Germline values: CDR1 ENHRY, CDR2 SYGVKD. CDR3 sequence: CAISEGQGNYGYTF. CDR3 in DNA: TGTGCCATCAGTGAGGGGCAGGGGAACTATGGCTACACCTTC.

V is TRBV23-1 and J is TRBJ2-5; 9 nucleotides align to TRBD1. TRBV23-1 is treated as an ORF (open reading frame) with a function not yet certain. The ends lost 0 bases at V and 4 bases at J; junction bases unmatched: 3. This CDR3 region has 15 residues. The CDR3 protein is CASSQSGQGGETQYF. As DNA, the CDR3 is TGCGCCAGCAGTCAATCGGGACAGGGTGGAGAGACCCAGTACTTC.

This sequence joins TRBV29-1 and TRBJ2-5, with a weak D call TRBD2 (7 bases). Trimming removed 2 bases from V and 0 bases from J, with 13 bases in between. This CDR3 contains 15 residues. Germline assignment: CDR1 SQVTM and CDR2 ANQGSEA. The CDR3 protein is CSVEHRGAYQETQYF. The CDR3 nucleotides read TGCAGCGTTGAACATCGGGGGGCCTACCAAGAGACCCAGTACTTC.

The V gene is TRBV5-4, the J gene TRBJ2-4; maybe TRBD2 (5 bases). The CDR3 loop spans 15 amino acids. V lost 3 bases and J lost 5, with 15 bases in between. CDR1 is SGHNT and CDR2 is YYREEE in the germline V gene (reference sequence). The CDR3 coding sequence is TGTGCCAGCAGCTCGGAGGCTAGCATCCAAAACATTCAGTACTTC. This encodes CASSSEASIQNIQYF.

The rearrangement joins TRBV4-2 to TRBJ2-5, with D maybe TRBD1 (5 bases). The J call may be faulty, since TRBJ2-1 better matches the DNA end. CDR3 length equals 14 residues. Germline CDR1 and CDR2: LGHNA and YNFKEQ. This chain's CDR3 is CASSQDLQGQGQFF. As DNA, the CDR3 is TGTGCCAGCAGCCAAGATCTCCAGGGCCAGGGGCAGTTCTTC.

The V gene is TRBV29-1, the J gene TRBJ2-1, with 7 nucleotides matching TRBD1. The trim removed 7 bases at V and 8 bases at J, leaving 5 bases unmatched. Germline V gives CDR1 SQVTM, CDR2 ANQGSEA. The CDR3 sequence is 11 residues long. DNA for the CDR3: TGCAGCGCCCGACAGGGTTATGAGCAGTTCTTC. It is translated as CSARQGYEQFF.

This sequence joins TRBV7-3 and TRBJ2-5; D remains unclear. Germline V gene lookup returns CDR1 SGHTA and CDR2 FQGTGA. V shed 1 base and J shed 4 bases, with 10 bases lying between them. This CDR3 spans 14 amino acids. The CDR3 DNA reads as TGTGCCAGCAGCTTAAGCCCACAGCGAGAGACCCAGTACTTC. As protein: CASSLSPQRETQYF.

The CDR3 reads CASSDIDRDYSPLHF. The CDR3 DNA follows: TGTGCCAGCAGCGATATCGACAGAGATTATTCACCCCTCCACTTT. J is TRBJ1-6 and V is TRBV5-6; D might be TRBD1 (5 bases). The CDR3 has 15 residues. V lost 4 bases, J lost 8 bases, and 16 bases lay in between. Germline CDR1 and CDR2: SGHDT and YYEEEE. Complete variable domain (other parts from reference TRBV5-6 and TRBJ1-6): DAGVTQSPTHLIKTRGQQVTLRCSPKSGHDTVSWYQQALGQGPQFIFQYYEEEERQRGNFPDRFSGHQFPNYSSELNVNALLLGDSALYLCASSDIDRDYSPLHFGNGTRLTVT.

CDR3: CSVEKGNTIYF. The CDR3, as DNA: TGCAGCGTTGAGAAGGGAAACACCATATATTTT. The rearrangement links TRBV29-1 to TRBJ1-3; D gene ambiguous. The CDR3 extends over 11 amino acids. Germline V gives CDR1 SQVTM, CDR2 ANQGSEA. V was shortened by 3 bases and J by 4 bases, with 4 bases between the two germline ends.

This chain's CDR3 is CASSQFHRVLGNEKLFF. CDR3 DNA: TGCGCCAGCAGCCAATTTCACCGGGTCCTCGGAAATGAAAAACTGTTTTTT. The chain couples TRBV4-1 to TRBJ1-4; D gene ambiguous. Germline CDR1 and CDR2: MGHRA and YSYEKL. This CDR3 contains 17 residues. V was clipped by 2 bases and J by 5 bases, with 18 bases between them.

This clonotype has just a few counts. The V gene is TRBV5-1, the J gene TRBJ2-5; no firm D call. Trimming cost V 0 bases and J 4 bases, with 10 bases left between them. CDR3 length equals 14 residues. Germline V lookup: CDR1 SGHRS, CDR2 YFSETQ. CDR3 DNA: TGCGCCAGCAGCTTGGAGGCTAACCGAGAGACCCAGTACTTC. Its translation is CASSLEANRETQYF.

The rearrangement links TRBV20-1 to TRBJ2-5; TRBD2 matches 7 bases. This CDR3 is built from 14 residues. Germline CDR1 is DFQATT and CDR2 is SNEGSKA (reference sequence). V dropped 5 bases and J dropped 1; count of bases not matched to a gene: 7. CDR3 bases: TGCAGTGCTCAGTATGGGGGGGGCCAAGAGACCCAGTACTTC. Translation gives CSAQYGGGQETQYF.

The V gene is TRBV12-3 or TRBV12-4, the J gene TRBJ1-5; the D is unclear. With 6 bases removed from V and 1 base from J, the gap between germline ends came to 13 bases. This CDR3 contains 15 residues. The CDR3 reads CASSPWGSSNQPQHF. The CDR3 nucleotides read TGTGCCAGCAGCCCTTGGGGAAGCAGCAATCAGCCCCAGCATTTT.

This clonotype was detected only once. The gene calls are TRBV10-3 and TRBJ2-3; D may be TRBD2 (5 bases). This CDR3 is 15 amino acids long. Deletions cut 6 bases from V and 0 bases from J, with 13 bases between. Germline lookup yields CDR1 ENHRY and CDR2 SYGVKD. As DNA, the CDR3 is TGTGCCATCAGAGGTCCGGGAACCAGCACAGATACGCAGTATTTT. Translated: CAIRGPGTSTDTQYF.

The chain carries TRBV10-3 and TRBJ2-3; D ambiguous. The CDR3 is 15 amino acids. CDR1 is ENHRY, CDR2 SYGVKD, per germline. The V and J ends lost 7 bases and 2 bases respectively, with 16 bases between them. This CDR3 reads CAITSEEMITDTQYF. In nucleotides, the CDR3 is TGTGCCATCACTTCAGAGGAGATGATCACAGATACGCAGTATTTT.

V is TRBV27 and J is TRBJ2-7; 7 bases fit TRBD1. V gave up 6 bases and J gave up 4 bases; unmatched junction bases: 15. Germline V gene sequence: CDR1 MNHEY, CDR2 SMNVEV (reference sequence). The CDR3 spans 16 residues. The CDR3 region is CASRYTLTGARYEQYF. CDR3 bases: TGTGCCAGCAGATATACCCTCACAGGGGCACGATACGAGCAGTACTTC.

The rearrangement links TRBV29-1 to TRBJ2-5; 9 bases map to TRBD1. The CDR3 totals 13 residues. V shed 5 bases, J shed 5 bases, and the junction held 6 bases outside the gene matches. Germline-derived CDR1 and CDR2 are SQVTM and ANQGSEA. CDR3 region: CSVMGQGVETQYF. The CDR3 DNA follows: TGCAGCGTTATGGGACAGGGAGTGGAGACCCAGTACTTC.

V gene TRBV7-9 combines with J gene TRBJ1-1, with D possibly matching TRBD1 (5 bases). V was shortened by 3 bases and J by 6 bases, with 11 bases between the two germline ends. The germline V gene encodes CDR1 SEHNR and CDR2 FQNEAQ (reference sequence). This CDR3 region has 13 residues. In DNA form, the CDR3 reads TGTGCCAGCAGCTTTTTGCAGGGCCCTGAAGCTTTCTTT. It is translated as CASSFLQGPEAFF.

The table lists this clonotype with a few counts. This chain joins TRBV2 and TRBJ1-3; D gene unclear. CDR1 SNHLY and CDR2 FYNNEI come from the germline V gene. This CDR3 has 14 amino acids. V was shortened by 8 bases and J by 0 bases, with 11 bases between the two germline ends. CDR3 in amino acids: CASSHGSSGNTIYF. In nucleotides, the CDR3 is TGTGCCAGCTCTCACGGGAGCTCTGGAAACACCATATATTTT.

Notes on this clonotype: At one end the junction does not follow the germline gene, possibly because of a read error. V usage is TRBV27 and J usage is TRBJ2-1; 10 nucleotides agree with TRBD1. Germline V gives CDR1 MNHEY, CDR2 SMNVEV (reference sequence). The CDR3 length is 14 residues. CDR3: CVSSFPGQGNEQFF. CDR3 sequence (DNA): TGTGTCAGCAGTTTTCCGGGACAGGGGAATGAGCAGTTCTTC.